This paragraph covers one T cell receptor (beta chain) sequence. These data originate in a study of blood T cell repertoires in COVID-19. About the research overall: Spain, Italy and the United States supplied samples that represented acute and convalescent COVID-19.

Per germline, CDR1 SGHRS and CDR2 YFSETQ. Trimming took 5 bases from V and 3 from J, leaving 9 bases between them. The CDR3 consists of 12 residues. Using immunoSEQ multiplex PCR, the repertoire was profiled, and TCRdb retains in-frame clones only, with some absent. Seen here are 190,000 or so clones, less than 85% observed once, and the top ten hold 13%. The sequenced material came from peripheral blood. The TCR originated in a man aged 50 or older who had recovered from COVID-19. V usage is TRBV5-1 and J usage is TRBJ2-7; TRBD2 is a possible D gene (5 bases). DNA for the CDR3: TGCGCCAGCAGAGAGGGCAACTACGAGCAGTACTTC. This gives the protein CASREGNYEQYF.